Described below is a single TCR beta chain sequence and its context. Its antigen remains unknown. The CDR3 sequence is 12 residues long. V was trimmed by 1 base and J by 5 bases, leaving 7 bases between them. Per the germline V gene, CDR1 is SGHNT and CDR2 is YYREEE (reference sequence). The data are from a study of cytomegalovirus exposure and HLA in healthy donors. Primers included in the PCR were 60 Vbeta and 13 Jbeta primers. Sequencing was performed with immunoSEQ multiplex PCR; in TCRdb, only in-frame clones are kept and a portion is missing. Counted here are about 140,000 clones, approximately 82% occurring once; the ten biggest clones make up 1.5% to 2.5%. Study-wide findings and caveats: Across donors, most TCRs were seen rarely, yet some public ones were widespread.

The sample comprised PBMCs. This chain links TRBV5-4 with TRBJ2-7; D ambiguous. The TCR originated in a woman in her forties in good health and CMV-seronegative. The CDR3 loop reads CASSLFLNEQYF. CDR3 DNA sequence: TGTGCCAGCAGCTTGTTTCTAAACGAGCAGTACTTC.